The 18 T cell receptor beta chains below were found in one sample sequenced in a study of CD8 T cells in Susac syndrome. RNA amounts of about 0.5 to 1 ug underwent reverse transcription with random hexamers. TCRdb reprocessed the immunoSEQ multiplex PCR reads via MiXCR and lists one record per CDR3 protein. This sample has 100,000 to 150,000 distinct CDR3 sequences, with 80% to 95% found just once. The sample comprised CD8+ T cells from PBMCs. The source of these receptors is a human donor with multiple sclerosis.

The rearrangement uses TRBV18 and TRBJ2-3; 9 positions match TRBD1. This CDR3 is 19 amino acids long. V trimming: 0 bases; J trimming: 1 base; junction bases outside the gene matches: 11. Germline CDR1 KGHSH, CDR2 LQKENI. The CDR3 loop is CASSPPSPNRDRGTDTQYF. DNA for the CDR3: TGTGCCAGCTCACCACCGTCGCCTAACCGGGACAGGGGCACAGATACGCAGTATTTT.

The chain uses TRBV2 and TRBJ2-3, with TRBD2 as a possible D gene (6 bases). From germline, CDR1 is SNHLY and CDR2 FYNNEI. Deletions cut 7 bases from V and 0 bases from J, with 14 bases between. CDR3 length equals 15 residues. The CDR3 spells CASIDGGKSTDTQYF. The CDR3, as DNA: TGTGCCAGCATAGATGGCGGGAAGAGCACAGATACGCAGTATTTT.

This chain joins TRBV13 and TRBJ1-2; a weak D match, TRBD1 (6 bases). From germline, CDR1 is PRHDT and CDR2 FYEKMQ (reference sequence). V was pared by 5 bases and J by 4 bases, with 23 bases between. This CDR3 region has 17 residues. In nucleotides, the CDR3 is TGTGCCAGCAGCGTTAATACGGGAGGGGGGGCCCTCTATGGCTACACCTTC. It codes for CASSVNTGGGALYGYTF.

This clonotype has a single count. The CDR3 DNA reads TGTGCCAGCAGTTCGCATCCTCCCCTAAGACTAGCGGAGGGCCAAGAGACCCAGTACTTC. Translation gives CASSSHPPLRLAEGQETQYF. The chain is built from TRBV12-3 or TRBV12-4 and TRBJ2-5; TRBD2 aligns across 9 bases. Trimming at V came to 4 bases and at J to 1 base, leaving 19 bases not matched to a gene. This CDR3 is 20 amino acids long.

The chain has TRBV13 and TRBJ2-1; D possibly matches TRBD1 or TRBD2 (5 bases each). V was pared by 4 bases and J by 4 bases, with 17 bases between. This CDR3 has 16 residues. From germline, CDR1 is PRHDT and CDR2 FYEKMQ (reference sequence). The CDR3 DNA follows: TGTGCCAGCAGCTCCGCCGGGGCTCTCCCTTACAATGAGCAGTTCTTC. This gives the protein CASSSAGALPYNEQFF. Using reference TRBV13 and TRBJ2-1 for the parts outside the CDR3, the full variable domain is AAGVIQSPRHLIKEKRETATLKCYPIPRHDTVYWYQQGPGQDPQFLISFYEKMQSDKGSIPDRFSAQQFSDYHSELNMSSLELGDSALYFCASSSAGALPYNEQFFGPGTRLTVL.

The chain carries TRBV27 and TRBJ1-6, with 8 nucleotides matching TRBD1. Germline loops: CDR1 MNHEY, CDR2 SMNVEV (reference sequence). The CDR3 totals 16 residues. J lost 8 bases, V lost 5 bases, and 11 bases had no gene match. The CDR3: CASSLGTGYRDSPLHF. The CDR3 coding sequence is TGTGCCAGCAGTCTTGGGACAGGTTATAGGGATTCACCCCTCCACTTT.

The chain uses TRBV5-1 and TRBJ2-1, with 13 bases aligning to TRBD2. V lost 0 bases, J lost 7 bases, and 7 bases stayed unmatched. The CDR3 has 17 amino acids. Looked up from germline, CDR1 is SGHRS and CDR2 is YFSETQ. This CDR3 is CASSLGTSGSVWNEQFF. For the CDR3, the DNA is TGCGCCAGCAGCTTGGGGACTAGCGGGAGTGTTTGGAATGAGCAGTTCTTC.

The chain joins TRBV29-1 to TRBJ2-1; no clear D. CDR3 length equals 11 residues. V was trimmed by 2 bases and J by 6 bases, leaving 5 bases between them. CDR1 is SQVTM, CDR2 ANQGSEA, per germline. The CDR3 coding sequence is TGCAGCGTTGAATCTCGCAATGAGCAGTTCTTC. Protein product: CSVESRNEQFF.

In DNA form, the CDR3 reads TGTGCCAGCAGCTTAGCGAACACGGGGCCTGAAGCTTTCTTT. Residues: CASSLANTGPEAFF. The genes are TRBV7-2 and TRBJ1-1; the D gene is possibly TRBD1 (5 bases). Between the trimmed V and J ends, which lost 0 bases and 6 bases, there was a span of 11 bases. Germline V gene data show CDR1 as SGHTA and CDR2 as FQGNSA. The CDR3 has 14 residues.

The CDR3 region is CSVVTSGEQFF. The CDR3 DNA is TGCAGCGTTGTCACTAGCGGCGAGCAGTTCTTC. The gene calls are TRBV29-1 and TRBJ2-1; 8 nucleotides match TRBD2. The CDR3 runs to 11 residues. Germline V gene lookup returns CDR1 SQVTM and CDR2 ANQGSEA. With 4 bases clipped from V and 10 bases from J, the junction kept 3 bases outside the gene matches.

The chain links TRBV6-6 to TRBJ1-5; D is possibly TRBD1 (5 bases). The CDR3 spans 15 residues. Per the germline V gene, CDR1 is MNHNY and CDR2 is SVGAGI (reference sequence). V lost 8 bases to trimming and J lost 3 bases, with 17 bases between them. CDR3 in amino acids: CASGGGAGVNQPQHF. DNA of the CDR3: TGTGCCAGCGGAGGAGGGGCAGGCGTCAATCAGCCCCAGCATTTT.

This chain links TRBV19 with TRBJ2-1; weak D call: TRBD2 (6 bases). The CDR3 covers 13 residues. V lost 5 bases and J 3 bases, leaving 8 bases between the germline ends. The germline V gene has CDR1 LNHDA and CDR2 SQIVND (reference sequence). Here the CDR3 reads CASSWGVYNEQFF. CDR3 in DNA: TGTGCCAGTAGTTGGGGGGTCTACAATGAGCAGTTCTTC.

This chain connects TRBV11-1 to TRBJ2-3; D is perhaps TRBD1 (5 bases). Germline lookup yields CDR1 SGHAT and CDR2 FQDESV (reference sequence). The V end was cut by 5 bases, the J end by 2 bases, with 11 bases between. CDR3 length: 14 residues. CDR3 residues: CASSLQDSTDTQYF. In nucleotides, the CDR3 is TGTGCCAGCAGCCTACAGGATTCCACAGATACGCAGTATTTT.

This clonotype was detected once. The chain employs TRBV20-1 and TRBJ2-7, with unresolved D. CDR1 is DFQATT, CDR2 SNEGSKA, per germline (reference sequence). V was trimmed by 3 bases and J by 4 bases, leaving 19 bases between them. This CDR3 is 15 amino acids long. The CDR3 spells CSARALTSAGYEQYV. The CDR3 DNA reads as TGCAGTGCTAGGGCATTAACCTCGGCTGGGTACGAGCAGTACGTC.

The chain joins TRBV12-5 to TRBJ2-1, with a weak D call TRBD2 (6 bases). The germline V and J ends were trimmed by 7 bases and 0 bases, with 10 bases remaining between them. CDR3 length: 14 residues. Germline lookup yields CDR1 LGHNT and CDR2 FRNRAP. The CDR3: CASVRGSSYNEQFF. The DNA of the CDR3 is TGTGCTAGTGTCCGGGGGAGCTCCTACAATGAGCAGTTCTTC.

V gene TRBV2 combines with J gene TRBJ1-4; 10 bases align to TRBD1. This CDR3 contains 14 residues. Germline V gene lookup returns CDR1 SNHLY and CDR2 FYNNEI. V lost 6 bases to trimming and J lost 7 bases; unmatched junction nucleotides: 5. The CDR3 DNA reads TGTGCCAGCAGATCCCGGGACAGGGGTGAAAAACTGTTTTTT. Translating gives CASRSRDRGEKLFF.

The chain links TRBV29-1 to TRBJ2-1; the match to TRBD1 covers 8 bases. The CDR3 runs to 15 residues. Germline CDR1 reads SQVTM; CDR2 reads ANQGSEA. Unmatched junction bases numbered 9, after V lost 5 bases and J lost 3 bases. CDR3 amino acids: CSVIPGTGYYNEQFF. The CDR3 DNA reads as TGCAGCGTTATCCCCGGGACAGGCTACTACAATGAGCAGTTCTTC.

The chain has TRBV14 and TRBJ2-5, with D possibly being TRBD1 or TRBD2 (5 bases each). CDR3 length equals 12 residues. Germline loops: CDR1 SGHDN, CDR2 FVKESK. Trimming took off 6 bases at V and 3 bases at J, with 8 bases between the two ends. CDR3 amino acids: CASSGGKETQYF. In DNA form, the CDR3 reads TGTGCCAGCAGTGGGGGTAAAGAGACCCAGTACTTC.